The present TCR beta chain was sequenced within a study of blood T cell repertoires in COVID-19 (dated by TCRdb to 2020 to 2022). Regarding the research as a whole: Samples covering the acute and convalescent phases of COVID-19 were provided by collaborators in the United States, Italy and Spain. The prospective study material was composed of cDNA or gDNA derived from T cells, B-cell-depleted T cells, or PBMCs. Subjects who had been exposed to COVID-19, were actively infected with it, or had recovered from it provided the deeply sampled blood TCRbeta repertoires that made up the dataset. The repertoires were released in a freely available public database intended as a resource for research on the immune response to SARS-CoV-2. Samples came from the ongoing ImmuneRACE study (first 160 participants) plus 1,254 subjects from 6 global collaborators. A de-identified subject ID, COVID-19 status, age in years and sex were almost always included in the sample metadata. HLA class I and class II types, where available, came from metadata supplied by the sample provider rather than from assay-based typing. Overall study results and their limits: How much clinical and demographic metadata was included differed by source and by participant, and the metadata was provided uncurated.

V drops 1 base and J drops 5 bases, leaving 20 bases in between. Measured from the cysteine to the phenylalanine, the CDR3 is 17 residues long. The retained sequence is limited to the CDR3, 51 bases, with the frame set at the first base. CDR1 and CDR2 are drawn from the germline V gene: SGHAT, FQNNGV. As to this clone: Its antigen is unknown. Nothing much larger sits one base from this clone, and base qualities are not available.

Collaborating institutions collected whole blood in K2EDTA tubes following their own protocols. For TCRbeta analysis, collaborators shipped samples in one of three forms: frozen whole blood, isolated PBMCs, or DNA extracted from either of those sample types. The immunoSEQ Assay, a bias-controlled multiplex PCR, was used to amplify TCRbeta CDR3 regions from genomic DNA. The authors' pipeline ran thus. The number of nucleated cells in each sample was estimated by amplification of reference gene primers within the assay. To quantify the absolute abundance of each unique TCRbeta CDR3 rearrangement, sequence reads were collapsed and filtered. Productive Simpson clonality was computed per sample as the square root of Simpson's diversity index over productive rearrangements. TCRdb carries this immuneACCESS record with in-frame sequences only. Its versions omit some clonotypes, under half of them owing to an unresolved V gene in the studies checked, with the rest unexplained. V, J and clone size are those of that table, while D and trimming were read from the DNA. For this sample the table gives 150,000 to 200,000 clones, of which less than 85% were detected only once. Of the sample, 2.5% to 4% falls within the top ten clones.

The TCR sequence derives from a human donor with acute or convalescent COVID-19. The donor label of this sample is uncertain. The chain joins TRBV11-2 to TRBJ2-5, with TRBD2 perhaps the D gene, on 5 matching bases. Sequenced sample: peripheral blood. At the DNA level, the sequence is TGTGCCAGCAGCTTAGTTACCACCACAATAACGGGGGAGACCCAGTACTTC. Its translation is CASSLVTTTITGETQYF.